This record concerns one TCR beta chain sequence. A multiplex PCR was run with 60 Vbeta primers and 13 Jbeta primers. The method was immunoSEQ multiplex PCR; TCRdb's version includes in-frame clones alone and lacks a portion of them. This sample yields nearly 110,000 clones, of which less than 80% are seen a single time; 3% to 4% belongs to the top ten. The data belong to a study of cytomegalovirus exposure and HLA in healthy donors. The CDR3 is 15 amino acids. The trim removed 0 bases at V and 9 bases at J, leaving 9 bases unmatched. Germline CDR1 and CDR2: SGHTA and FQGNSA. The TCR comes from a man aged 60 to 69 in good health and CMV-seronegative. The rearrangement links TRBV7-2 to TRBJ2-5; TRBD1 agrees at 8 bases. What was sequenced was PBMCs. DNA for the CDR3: TGTGCCAGCAGCTTAGCCGGGGACAGGAGCGTGGCCCAGTACTTC. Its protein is CASSLAGDRSVAQYF.